This T cell receptor beta chain was retrieved from a study of blood T cells in healthy people across ages. Whole-study findings and limits: CMV infection status of these donors was not known. Estimates of total diversity, which came from one million sequenced T cells, were considered to be underestimates.

The CDR3 is made up of 14 amino acids. The V end was cut by 0 bases, the J end by 7 bases, with 7 bases between. Looked up from germline, CDR1 is MNHNS and CDR2 is SASEGT. Points on this clonotype: The antigen is undetermined.

With a J-beta primer mix and a sample-barcoded 5' primer, a second PCR ran about 7 to 11 cycles. TCRdb analysed the 5' RACE reads with MiXCR anew, one entry per CDR3 protein. This table holds about 750,000 distinct CDR3 sequences, roughly 50% found once. The chain has TRBV6-1 and TRBJ1-6, with D uncertain. Material: blood. The source of this sequence is a man older than 75 in good health. The DNA for the CDR3 is TGTGCCAGCAGTGAAGCGAGCTTAAATTCACCCCTCCACTTT. Protein product: CASSEASLNSPLHF.